The 11 T cell receptor beta chains given below trace back to one sample, sequenced in a study of blood T cell repertoires in COVID-19. The repertoire was sequenced with immunoSEQ multiplex PCR; TCRdb's copy has only in-frame clones and lacks some. Altogether some 200,000 clones are present, roughly 89% being singletons, with the ten largest covering about 4%. Sequenced material: PBMCs or T cells enriched from blood (not recorded which). The receptors come from a woman in her 40s with acute COVID-19.

The chain combines TRBV7-9 with TRBJ2-1, with D perhaps matching TRBD2 (7 bases). The CDR3 covers 13 residues. Trimming left V 6 bases short and J 8 bases short, with 14 bases between. Per germline, CDR1 SEHNR and CDR2 FQNEAQ (reference sequence). The CDR3: CASRSGGAYEQFF. The CDR3 bases are TGTGCCAGCAGATCTGGGGGGGCCTATGAGCAGTTCTTC.

The chain uses TRBV19 and TRBJ2-1, with a tentative D call TRBD2 (5 bases). The germline V and J ends were trimmed by 3 bases and 7 bases, with 19 bases remaining between them. CDR1 LNHDA and CDR2 SQIVND come from the germline V gene (reference sequence). CDR3 size: 16 residues. This chain's CDR3 is CASSMMGLSGGNEQFF. The CDR3, as DNA: TGTGCCAGTAGTATGATGGGATTGAGCGGAGGAAATGAGCAGTTCTTC.

The chain carries TRBV5-1 and TRBJ1-6; maybe TRBD1 (6 bases). With 4 bases removed from V and 7 bases from J, the gap between germline ends came to 18 bases. CDR3 length: 16 residues. CDR1 is SGHRS, CDR2 YFSETQ, per germline. CDR3 nucleotides: TGCGCCAGCAGCCCGGATGCTACAGGGATGAATTCACCCCTCCACTTT. Amino acids: CASSPDATGMNSPLHF.

The gene calls are TRBV29-1 and TRBJ1-5, with 7 bases fitting TRBD1. The germline CDR1 and CDR2 sequences are SQVTM and ANQGSEA. The CDR3 has 13 amino acids. V shed 6 bases and J 8 bases; nucleotides not matched to a gene: 10. The CDR3 DNA sequence: TGCAGCGTGATGACAGGGCCCAGCGAGCCCCAGCATTTT. Translated: CSVMTGPSEPQHF.

This chain links TRBV19 with TRBJ1-1, with 7 bases matching TRBD1. V gave up 7 bases and J gave up 1 base; unmatched junction bases: 3. Looked up from germline, CDR1 is LNHDA and CDR2 is SQIVND (reference sequence). The CDR3 loop spans 13 amino acids. Here the CDR3 reads CASNRGQNTEAFF. CDR3 bases: TGTGCCAGTAACAGGGGACAGAACACTGAAGCTTTCTTT.

J is TRBJ1-5 and V is TRBV30, with unresolved D. Trimming cost V 6 bases and J 3 bases, with 12 bases left between them. CDR3 size: 13 residues. Germline V gene sequence: CDR1 GTSNPN, CDR2 SVGIG (reference sequence). Here the CDR3 reads CACSRQSNQPQHF. The CDR3 DNA follows: TGTGCCTGTTCGAGGCAGTCCAATCAGCCCCAGCATTTT.

This chain links TRBV2 with TRBJ2-2; 11 bases match TRBD2. Trimming took 4 bases from V and 2 from J; bases not matched to a gene: 3. Germline CDR1 and CDR2: SNHLY and FYNNEI. The CDR3 is 16 amino acids. The CDR3 is CASSGGTSGNTGELFF. CDR3 DNA sequence: TGTGCCAGCAGTGGGGGGACTAGCGGAAACACCGGGGAGCTGTTTTTT. The full variable domain, completed using reference TRBV2 and TRBJ2-2, is EPEVTQTPSHQVTQMGQEVILRCVPISNHLYFYWYRQILGQKVEFLVSFYNNEISEKSEIFDDQFSVERPDGSNFTLKIRSTKLEDSAMYFCASSGGTSGNTGELFFGEGSRLTVL.

The chain couples TRBV13 to TRBJ2-1, with 10 bases identical to TRBD2. CDR1 is PRHDT, CDR2 FYEKMQ, per germline (reference sequence). The CDR3 is 16 residues long. With V trimmed by 3 bases and J by 6 bases, 8 bases remained unmatched. The CDR3 DNA reads as TGTGCCAGCAGCTTTGGTAGCGGGGGGCCGGTCAATGAGCAGTTCTTC. Its protein is CASSFGSGGPVNEQFF.

The chain employs TRBV30 and TRBJ1-1, with D hard to call. Between the trimmed V and J ends, which lost 2 bases and 1 base, there was a span of 14 bases. Germline V gene data show CDR1 as GTSNPN and CDR2 as SVGIG (reference sequence). The CDR3 has 15 residues. The DNA of the CDR3 is TGTGCCTGGAGTTTGCCCGGGGATGGGAACACTGAAGCTTTCTTT. Translation gives CAWSLPGDGNTEAFF.

The J gene is TRBJ1-3, the V gene TRBV9; 8 nucleotides match TRBD1. J was trimmed by 3 bases and V by 4 bases; bases with no gene match: 15. CDR1 SGDLS and CDR2 YYNGEE come from the germline V gene. The CDR3 length is 18 residues. CDR3 DNA: TGTGCCAGCAGCCCACAAGTACTGGCAGGGGGCTATGGAAACACCATATATTTT. Translation: CASSPQVLAGGYGNTIYF.

This chain links TRBV4-3 with TRBJ1-5; D is unclear. This CDR3 is 13 amino acids long. The V and J ends lost 4 bases and 5 bases respectively, with 9 bases between them. CDR1 LGHNA and CDR2 YSLEER come from the germline V gene. The CDR3 DNA is TGCGCCAGCAGCCCGGACTTATATCAGCCCCAGCATTTT. It encodes CASSPDLYQPQHF.